The 30 T cell receptor beta chains below come from one sample, sequenced in a study of blood T cell repertoires in COVID-19. Sequenced by immunoSEQ multiplex PCR; TCRdb stores in-frame clones only, minus some. In the table there are about 130,000 clones, around 83% of which are singletons. The specimen sequenced was PBMCs or T cells enriched from blood (not recorded which). The receptors originated from a man aged 25 to 40 who had recovered from COVID-19.

The chain carries TRBV21-1 and TRBJ1-5; the table's TRBD1 call for D was not verified on the DNA. TRBV21-1 is a pseudogene segment. The CDR3 contains 14 residues. The CDR3 loop is CAGWGQLRVEPQHF. The CDR3 bases are TGTGCCGGATGGGGACAGCTAAGGGTTGAGCCCCAGCATTTT.

The CDR3 here is CASSRQMNTEAFF. CDR3 nucleotide sequence: TGTGCCAGCAGCCGTCAGATGAACACTGAAGCTTTCTTT. This rearrangement joins TRBV7-3 to TRBJ1-1, with no clear D. Trimming cost V 5 bases and J 0 bases, with 7 bases left between them. Germline V gives CDR1 SGHTA, CDR2 FQGTGA. The CDR3 has 13 amino acids.

The chain uses TRBV20-1 and TRBJ1-6, with 10 bases fitting TRBD1. The CDR3 sequence is 14 residues long. Trimming removed 3 bases from V and 9 bases from J; junction bases left unmatched: 5. Per the germline V gene, CDR1 is DFQATT and CDR2 is SNEGSKA (reference sequence). The CDR3 sequence: CSASEGQGFSPLHF. The CDR3 nucleotides are TGCAGTGCTAGTGAGGGACAGGGGTTTTCACCCCTCCACTTT.

In its sample, this clone was seen once. This same CDR3 is encoded by further DNA sequences in the sample. The chain couples TRBV2 to TRBJ2-3; no clear D. CDR3 length: 12 residues. The V gene's germline CDR1 is SNHLY and CDR2 FYNNEI. Trimming cost V 5 bases and J 0 bases, with 3 bases left between them. CDR3 sequence reads: CASSSSTDTQYF. The CDR3 DNA is TGTGCCAGCAGTTCTAGCACAGATACGCAGTATTTT.

This clone has only a few counts. This chain joins TRBV27 and TRBJ1-1; D may be TRBD1 (6 bases). Trimming pared 8 bases from V and 5 bases from J, leaving 21 bases between. Germline V gene sequence: CDR1 MNHEY, CDR2 SMNVEV (reference sequence). The CDR3 covers 15 residues. The CDR3 is CASRSRGQGQTEAFF. The CDR3, as DNA: TGTGCCAGCCGAAGTCGGGGCCAGGGACAAACTGAAGCTTTCTTT.

The rearrangement uses TRBV3-1 (or the pseudogene TRBV3-2) and TRBJ2-1, with 8 bases that match TRBD2. This CDR3 has 14 residues. Germline assignment: CDR1 LGHDT and CDR2 YNNKEL (reference sequence). V trimming: 5 bases; J trimming: 6 bases; junction bases outside the gene matches: 6. DNA of the CDR3: TGTGCCAGCAGCATTCTAGCGGGCTCCAATGAGCAGTTCTTC. This gives the protein CASSILAGSNEQFF.

This chain links TRBV5-6 with TRBJ1-5; 7 bases match TRBD1. The CDR3 is 14 residues long. V was pared by 3 bases and J by 4 bases, with 4 bases of the junction left unmatched. Germline CDR1 is SGHDT and CDR2 is YYEEEE. In nucleotides, the CDR3 is TGTGCCAGCAGCTGGGGGGACAGTAATCAGCCCCAGCATTTT. Residues: CASSWGDSNQPQHF.

Here the CDR3 DNA reads TGCGCCAGCAGTGAGTCGGAGGGAGGCGGGGCAAGCACAGATACGCAGTATTTT. Translated: CASSESEGGGASTDTQYF. The V call is TRBV10-2, the J call TRBJ2-3; perhaps TRBD2 as D (6 bases). The CDR3 totals 18 residues. Germline CDR1 is WSHSY and CDR2 is SAAADI. The V gene lost 0 bases and the J gene lost 0 bases, with 16 bases spanning the gap.

J is TRBJ1-5 and V is TRBV28, with TRBD1 as a possible D gene (5 bases). The CDR3 is 15 amino acids. Germline CDR1 MDHEN, CDR2 SYDVKM. V lost 7 bases and J lost 6, with 19 bases in between. CDR3 region: CASTLQNPGVQPQHF. The CDR3 nucleotides are TGTGCCAGCACCCTCCAAAACCCGGGGGTTCAGCCCCAGCATTTT.

The chain is built from TRBV9 and TRBJ1-1; 9 positions agree with TRBD1. After removal of 4 bases from V and 5 bases from J, the junction contained 6 bases not matched to a gene. The CDR3 runs to 14 residues. From germline, CDR1 is SGDLS and CDR2 YYNGEE. CDR3 sequence (DNA): TGTGCCAGCAGCAGGACAGGGGTTGGGACTGAAGCTTTCTTT. Translating it yields CASSRTGVGTEAFF.

This clone was counted between two and nine times. V gene TRBV2 combines with J gene TRBJ1-5; D is possibly TRBD1 (6 bases). CDR3 length: 13 amino acids. V lost 5 bases and J 2 bases, leaving 7 bases between the germline ends. Germline V lookup: CDR1 SNHLY, CDR2 FYNNEI. The CDR3 sequence is CASSKGGNQPQHF. The DNA of the CDR3 is TGTGCCAGCAGTAAGGGGGGCAATCAGCCCCAGCATTTT.

The rearrangement uses TRBV5-1 and TRBJ2-2; a weak D match, TRBD1 (6 bases). This CDR3 has 16 amino acids. Trimming pared 0 bases from V and 2 bases from J, leaving 11 bases between. The V gene's germline CDR1 is SGHRS and CDR2 YFSETQ. CDR3 DNA: TGCGCCAGCAGCTTGGTGGGGACACAAAACACCGGGGAGCTGTTTTTT. Amino acid sequence: CASSLVGTQNTGELFF.

The chain has TRBV6-5 and TRBJ1-5; a possible D gene is TRBD1 (6 bases). The CDR3 has 15 residues. Trimming took off 4 bases at V and 4 bases at J, with 14 bases between the two ends. The germline V gene has CDR1 MNHEY and CDR2 SVGAGI. The CDR3 DNA sequence: TGTGCCAGCAGTTCCTGGGACATTTGGAATCAGCCCCAGCATTTT. Protein sequence: CASSSWDIWNQPQHF.

This clone was detected only once. The chain is built from TRBV12-5 and TRBJ2-1; TRBD2 matches 8 bases. Per the germline V gene, CDR1 is LGHNT and CDR2 is FRNRAP. V dropped 5 bases and J dropped 6; count of bases not matched to a gene: 12. This CDR3 contains 16 residues. The CDR3: CASGQGVGLAGNEQFF. As DNA, the CDR3 is TGTGCTAGTGGTCAAGGAGTAGGGCTAGCGGGCAATGAGCAGTTCTTC.

This clone was picked up a small number of times. This chain uses TRBV29-1 with TRBJ2-6; D may be TRBD1 (6 bases). The CDR3 is made up of 15 amino acids. V lost 3 bases, J lost 0 bases, and 9 bases lay in between. Germline loops: CDR1 SQVTM, CDR2 ANQGSEA. This chain's CDR3 is CSVETGYSGANVLTF. CDR3 DNA sequence: TGCAGCGTTGAGACAGGATACTCTGGGGCCAACGTCCTGACTTTC.

The chain carries TRBV5-6 and TRBJ1-2; 7 bases fit TRBD1. The V gene's germline CDR1 is SGHDT and CDR2 YYEEEE. V was pared by 3 bases and J by 2 bases, with 7 bases of the junction left unmatched. The CDR3 spans 15 residues. CDR3 DNA sequence: TGTGCCAGCAGCTCCTCTGACAGGGCCAACTATGGCTACACCTTC. Translating it yields CASSSSDRANYGYTF.

The V gene is TRBV28, the J gene TRBJ2-3; D perhaps matches TRBD1 (6 bases). Trimming left V 8 bases short and J 2 bases short, with 11 bases between. In germline, CDR1 is MDHEN, CDR2 SYDVKM. The CDR3 is 13 residues long. The chain's CDR3 is CASWGTHTDTQYF. The CDR3 DNA reads as TGTGCCAGCTGGGGGACACACACAGATACGCAGTATTTT.

This chain joins TRBV5-6 and TRBJ1-2, with 7 bases that match TRBD1. This CDR3 is 14 amino acids long. Germline CDR1 and CDR2: SGHDT and YYEEEE. The V gene end was trimmed by 4 bases and the J gene end by 4 bases; junction bases not matched to a gene: 7. This chain's CDR3 is CASSRGTEVYGYTF. As DNA, the CDR3 is TGTGCCAGCAGCCGCGGGACAGAAGTCTATGGCTACACCTTC.

The J gene is TRBJ2-7, the V gene TRBV12-3 or TRBV12-4; TRBD1 agrees at 7 bases. V lost 3 bases and J lost 7; bases outside the gene matches: 6. CDR3 length: 13 residues. The CDR3 DNA reads TGTGCCAGCAGTTTTGCCGACAGGGAGGAGCAGTACTTC. It yields the protein CASSFADREEQYF.

V and J are TRBV5-1 and TRBJ1-6, with D unclear. The CDR3 consists of 14 residues. CDR1 is SGHRS, CDR2 YFSETQ, per germline. Trimming removed 4 bases from V and 9 bases from J, with 14 bases in between. The CDR3 DNA follows: TGCGCCAGCAGCCCTTCCCGTTGGGCTTCACCCCTCCACTTT. Translated: CASSPSRWASPLHF.

J is TRBJ2-5 and V is TRBV11-2, with a weak D call TRBD2 (6 bases). The V gene's germline CDR1 is SGHAT and CDR2 FQNNGV. The germline V and J ends were trimmed by 5 bases and 6 bases, with 28 bases remaining between them. CDR3 length: 18 amino acids. Here the CDR3 reads CASSDRVGAESGGKTQYF. The CDR3 bases are TGTGCCAGCAGCGACCGGGTAGGGGCAGAAAGTGGGGGGAAGACCCAGTACTTC.

The V call is TRBV3-1 (or the pseudogene TRBV3-2), the J call TRBJ2-1, with D possibly TRBD2 on 6 matching bases. Germline CDR1 is LGHDT and CDR2 is YNNKEL (reference sequence). V lost 4 bases, J lost 2 bases, and 15 bases lay in between. The length of the CDR3 is 16 residues. The CDR3 reads CASSPLSGVTYNEQFF. The CDR3 nucleotides read TGTGCCAGCAGCCCCCTTAGCGGCGTCACCTACAATGAGCAGTTCTTC.

CDR3 coding DNA: TGTGCCAGTAGTCCAGGGGATTACAATGAGCAGTTCTTC. This gives the protein CASSPGDYNEQFF. This rearrangement joins TRBV19 to TRBJ2-1; tentative D call: TRBD1 (6 bases). Germline CDR1 reads LNHDA; CDR2 reads SQIVND (reference sequence). Trimming stripped 5 bases from V and 4 bases from J, with 9 bases between. The CDR3 extends over 13 amino acids.

Notes on this clone: Other nucleotide sequences in the sample specify the same CDR3. The V gene is TRBV3-1 (or the pseudogene TRBV3-2), the J gene TRBJ2-1; 10 bases are a match to TRBD2. J was trimmed by 3 bases and V by 0 bases; bases with no gene match: 11. The CDR3 loop spans 19 amino acids. The V gene's germline CDR1 is LGHDT and CDR2 YNNKEL (reference sequence). The CDR3 is CASSQDSWTSGTRYNEQFF. DNA of the CDR3: TGTGCCAGCAGCCAAGATAGTTGGACTAGCGGAACGCGCTACAATGAGCAGTTCTTC.

This sequence joins TRBV10-1 and TRBJ2-3; a possible D gene is TRBD1 (6 bases). Trimming took 6 bases from V and 0 from J, leaving 10 bases between them. This CDR3 has 14 amino acids. Germline V gives CDR1 WNHNN, CDR2 SYGVQD (reference sequence). The CDR3, as DNA: TGCGCCAGCAGGGTGACAGGAAGCACAGATACGCAGTATTTT. Amino acid sequence: CASRVTGSTDTQYF.

V usage is TRBV5-1 and J usage is TRBJ2-5; 13 nucleotides line up with TRBD2. This CDR3 spans 16 amino acids. Germline V gene data show CDR1 as SGHRS and CDR2 as YFSETQ. V dropped 4 bases and J dropped 4; count of bases not matched to a gene: 7. The chain's CDR3 is CASSLGLAGQVETQYF. DNA for the CDR3: TGCGCCAGCAGCCTGGGACTAGCGGGACAGGTAGAGACCCAGTACTTC.

This clone was picked up a small number of times. The chain carries TRBV2 and TRBJ2-1, with TRBD1 matching over 7 bases. Unmatched junction bases numbered 7, after V lost 3 bases and J lost 11 bases. Germline CDR1 SNHLY, CDR2 FYNNEI. The CDR3 covers 13 residues. CDR3 nucleotides: TGTGCCAGCAGTGATGACAGGGACCAAAAGCAGTTCTTC. Encoded protein: CASSDDRDQKQFF.

The sample holds one count of this clone. The V and J genes are TRBV6-5 and TRBJ1-2, with 7 bases aligning to TRBD1. The V and J ends lost 5 bases and 2 bases, in that order; junction bases with no gene match: 5. This CDR3 region has 14 residues. Germline-derived CDR1 and CDR2 are MNHEY and SVGAGI. The DNA for the CDR3 is TGTGCCAGCAGTACCAAGACAGGGAACTATGGCTACACCTTC. Translating gives CASSTKTGNYGYTF.

The chain combines TRBV6-4 with TRBJ1-2; TRBD1 aligns across 7 bases. The CDR3 runs to 13 residues. The ends lost 6 bases at V and 8 bases at J; junction bases unmatched: 9. Germline V gives CDR1 MRHNA, CDR2 SNTAGT. The CDR3: CASSATGLDGYTF. The CDR3 DNA is TGTGCCAGCAGCGCGACAGGGTTGGACGGCTACACCTTC.

The V call is TRBV5-4, the J call TRBJ2-3; maybe TRBD1 (6 bases). Looked up from germline, CDR1 is SGHNT and CDR2 is YYREEE (reference sequence). V lost 3 bases, J lost 3 bases, and 14 bases lay in between. This CDR3 region has 15 residues. The CDR3 DNA reads TGTGCCAGCAGCTCCGGGACAACCGTTACAGATACGCAGTATTTT. Residues: CASSSGTTVTDTQYF.